The sequence of this T cell receptor (beta chain) was determined in a study of cytomegalovirus exposure and HLA in healthy donors. Findings of the study overall: Reports indicate that TCR beta sequences accurately predicted the HLA-A and HLA-B alleles of most subjects. Most TCR sequences were rare, but some public TCRs occurred in many donors.

Germline CDR1 and CDR2: MDHEN and SYDVKM. The CDR3 sequence is 12 residues long. V shed 8 bases and J shed 3 bases, with 11 bases lying between them. PCR used 60 Vbeta primers and 13 Jbeta primers. The assay was immunoSEQ multiplex PCR, and TCRdb's table has in-frame clones only and misses some. This sample has over 80,000 clones, with 55% to 80% found just once. This clone was counted only a few times. Its antigen is unidentified. The specimen was PBMCs. The chain uses TRBV28 and TRBJ2-7; no definite D call. This clonotype was obtained from a man aged 40-49 years in good health and CMV-seronegative. The CDR3 coding sequence is TGTGCCAGCGGTTATCAAAACTACGAGCAGTACTTC. It specifies CASGYQNYEQYF.